This T cell receptor (beta chain) emerged from a study of blood T cell repertoires in COVID-19. Authors' data handling: Using reference gene primer amplification, nucleated cell counts were estimated. Generated by immunoSEQ multiplex PCR, the TCRdb table keeps only in-frame clones and is missing some. V and J calls and clone size are those listed in that table; D and trimming were worked out from the DNA. The sample holds about 140,000 clones, around 86% seen once. The origin of this receptor is a human donor in a cohort sampled during active COVID-19. The sequenced material came from peripheral blood.

CDR3 sequence: CAISDAGLAGVNEQFF. In DNA, the CDR3 is TGTGCCATCAGTGACGCCGGACTAGCGGGAGTCAATGAGCAGTTCTTC. The chain uses TRBV10-3 and TRBJ2-1, with 13 positions matching TRBD2. Trimming at V came to 3 bases and at J to 6 bases, leaving 5 bases not matched to a gene. Germline CDR1 and CDR2: ENHRY and SYGVKD. The length of the CDR3 is 16 residues.